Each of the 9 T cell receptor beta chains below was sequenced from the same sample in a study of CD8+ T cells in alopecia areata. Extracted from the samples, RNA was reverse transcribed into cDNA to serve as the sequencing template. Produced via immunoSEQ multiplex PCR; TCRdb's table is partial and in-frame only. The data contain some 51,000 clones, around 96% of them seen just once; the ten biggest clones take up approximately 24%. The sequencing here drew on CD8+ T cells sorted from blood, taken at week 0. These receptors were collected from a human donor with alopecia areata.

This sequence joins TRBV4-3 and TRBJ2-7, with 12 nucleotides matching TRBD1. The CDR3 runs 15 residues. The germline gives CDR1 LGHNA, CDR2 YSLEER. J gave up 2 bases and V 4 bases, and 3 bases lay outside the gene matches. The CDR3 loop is CASSPRDRGPYEQYF. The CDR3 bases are TGCGCCAGCAGCCCGCGGGACAGGGGGCCCTACGAGCAGTACTTC.

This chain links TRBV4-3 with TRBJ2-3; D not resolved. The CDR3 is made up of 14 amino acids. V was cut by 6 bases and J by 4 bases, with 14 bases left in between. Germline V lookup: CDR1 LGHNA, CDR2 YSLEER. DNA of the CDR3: TGCGCCAGCAGTCTGGGGATTGGATCAGATACGCAGTATTTT. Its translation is CASSLGIGSDTQYF.

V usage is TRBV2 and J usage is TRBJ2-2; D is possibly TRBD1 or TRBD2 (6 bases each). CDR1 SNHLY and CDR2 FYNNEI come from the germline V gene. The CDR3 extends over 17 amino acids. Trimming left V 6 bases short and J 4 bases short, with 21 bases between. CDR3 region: CASREGIGTTSTGELFF. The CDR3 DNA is TGTGCCAGCAGGGAGGGCATCGGGACAACTTCCACCGGGGAGCTGTTTTTT.

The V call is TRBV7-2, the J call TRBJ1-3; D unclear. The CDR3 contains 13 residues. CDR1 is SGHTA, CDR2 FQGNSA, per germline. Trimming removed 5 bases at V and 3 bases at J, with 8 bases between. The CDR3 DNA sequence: TGTGCCAGCAGCCGCCCCAGTGGAAACACCATATATTTT. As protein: CASSRPSGNTIYF.

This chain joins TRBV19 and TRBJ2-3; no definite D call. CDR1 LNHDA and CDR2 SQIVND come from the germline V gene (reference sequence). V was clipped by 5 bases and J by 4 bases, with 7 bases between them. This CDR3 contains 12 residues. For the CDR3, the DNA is TGTGCCAGTAGTCTGTGGGCAGATACGCAGTATTTT. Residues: CASSLWADTQYF. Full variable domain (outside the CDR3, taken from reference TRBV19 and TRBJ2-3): DGGITQSPKYLFRKEGQNVTLSCEQNLNHDAMYWYRQDPGQGLRLIYYSQIVNDFQKGDIAEGYSVSREKKESFPLTVTSAQKNPTAFYLCASSLWADTQYFGPGTRLTVL.

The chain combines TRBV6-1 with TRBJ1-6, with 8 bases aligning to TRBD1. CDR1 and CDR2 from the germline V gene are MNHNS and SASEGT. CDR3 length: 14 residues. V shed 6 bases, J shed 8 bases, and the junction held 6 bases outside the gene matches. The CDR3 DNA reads TGTGCCAGCAGCCCGGACAGGGAAGATTCACCCCTCCACTTT. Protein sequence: CASSPDREDSPLHF.

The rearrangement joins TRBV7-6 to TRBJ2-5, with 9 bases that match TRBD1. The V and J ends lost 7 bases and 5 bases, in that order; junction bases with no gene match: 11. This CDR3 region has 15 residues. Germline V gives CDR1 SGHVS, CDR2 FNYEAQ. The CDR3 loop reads CASTYPGQGSETQYF. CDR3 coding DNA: TGTGCCAGCACCTACCCGGGACAGGGAAGCGAGACCCAGTACTTC.

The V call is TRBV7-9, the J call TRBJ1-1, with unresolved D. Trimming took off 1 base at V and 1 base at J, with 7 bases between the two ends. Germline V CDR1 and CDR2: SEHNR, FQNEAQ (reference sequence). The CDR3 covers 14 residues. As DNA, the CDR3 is TGTGCCAGCAGCTTAGTTGAAGAGAACACTGAAGCTTTCTTT. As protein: CASSLVEENTEAFF.

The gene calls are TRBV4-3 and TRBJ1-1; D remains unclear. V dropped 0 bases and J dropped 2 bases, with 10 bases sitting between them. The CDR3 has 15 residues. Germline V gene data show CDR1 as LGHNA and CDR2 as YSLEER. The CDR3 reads CASSQDSAGNTEAFF. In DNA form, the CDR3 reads TGCGCCAGCAGCCAAGATTCGGCGGGAAACACTGAAGCTTTCTTT.